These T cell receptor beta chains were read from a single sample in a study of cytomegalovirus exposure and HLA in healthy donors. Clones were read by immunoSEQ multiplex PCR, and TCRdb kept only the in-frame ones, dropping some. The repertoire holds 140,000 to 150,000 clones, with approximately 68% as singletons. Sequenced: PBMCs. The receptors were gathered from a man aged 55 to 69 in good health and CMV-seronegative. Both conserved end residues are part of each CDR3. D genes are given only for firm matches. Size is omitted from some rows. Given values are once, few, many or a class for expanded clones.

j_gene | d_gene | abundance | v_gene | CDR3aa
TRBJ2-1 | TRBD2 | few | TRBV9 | CASSPPTGGTYNEQFF
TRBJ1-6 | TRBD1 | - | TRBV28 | CASSFGQAEYNSPLHF
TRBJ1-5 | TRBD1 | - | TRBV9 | CASSRTGVSNQPQHF
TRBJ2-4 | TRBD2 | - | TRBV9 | CASSVGLAGSAKNIQYF
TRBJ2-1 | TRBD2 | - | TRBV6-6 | CASTLGEREADEQFF
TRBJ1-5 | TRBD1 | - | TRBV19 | CASSIDRGPDQPQHF
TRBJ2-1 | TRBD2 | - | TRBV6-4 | CASSGLAGGPGDEQFF
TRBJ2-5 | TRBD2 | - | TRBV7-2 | CASSLIAGGPETQYF
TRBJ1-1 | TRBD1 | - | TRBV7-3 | CASSFRTGGETEAFF
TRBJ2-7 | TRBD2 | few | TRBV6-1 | CASSQASGRKQYF
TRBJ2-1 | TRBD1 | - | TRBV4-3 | CASSHITGTGRNEQFF
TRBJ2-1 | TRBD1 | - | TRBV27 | CASSPGTGVVYNEQFF
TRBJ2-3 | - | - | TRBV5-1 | CASSPRTATDTQYF
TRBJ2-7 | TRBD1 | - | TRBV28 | CASRDRGFDEQYF
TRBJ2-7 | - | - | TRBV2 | CASVFWDNSYEQYF
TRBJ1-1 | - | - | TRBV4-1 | CASKGGGAAQGEAFF
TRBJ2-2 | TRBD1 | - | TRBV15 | CATSGQGGYTNTGELFF
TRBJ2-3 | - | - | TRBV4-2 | CASSPTSTDTQYF
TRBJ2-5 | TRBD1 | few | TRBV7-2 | CASSTWDSEETQYF
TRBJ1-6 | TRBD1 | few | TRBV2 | CASISGQGPPSLHF
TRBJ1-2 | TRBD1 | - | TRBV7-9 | CASSLDPTGGGSGYTF
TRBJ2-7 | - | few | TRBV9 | CASSVESGSYEQYF
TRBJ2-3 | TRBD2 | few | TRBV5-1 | CASSFPTTSGLGDTQYF
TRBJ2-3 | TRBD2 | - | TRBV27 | CASSITSGPDTQYF
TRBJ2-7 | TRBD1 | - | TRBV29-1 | CSTMVWGQGSYEQYF
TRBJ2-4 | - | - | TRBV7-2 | CASSSRGTGGNIQYF
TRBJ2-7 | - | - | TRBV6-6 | CASRGLQGFSYEQYF
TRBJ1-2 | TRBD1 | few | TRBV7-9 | CASGTGDYYGYTF
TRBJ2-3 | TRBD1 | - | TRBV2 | CASSVDRARTDTQYF
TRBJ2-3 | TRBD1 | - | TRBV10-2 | CASSESNRGKDTQYF
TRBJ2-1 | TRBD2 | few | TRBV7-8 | CASSLAWTSGVYNEQFF
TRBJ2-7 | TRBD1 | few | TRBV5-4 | CASSNRQGGSYEQYF
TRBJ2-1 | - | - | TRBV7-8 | CASSLRGVYNEQFF
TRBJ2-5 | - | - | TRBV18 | CASSPSTGERGLETQYF
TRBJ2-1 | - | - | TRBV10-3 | CATKGGGNEQFF
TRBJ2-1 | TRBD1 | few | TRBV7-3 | CASSSGTGRYNEQFF
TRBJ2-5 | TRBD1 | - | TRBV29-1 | CSVRQGGETQYF
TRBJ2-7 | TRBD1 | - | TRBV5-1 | CASSSSTGTGTYEQYF
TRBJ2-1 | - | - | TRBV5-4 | CASSLDKDSNEQFF
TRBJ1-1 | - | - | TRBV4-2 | CASSQDTGVDTEAFF
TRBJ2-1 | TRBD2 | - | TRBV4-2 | CASSTRLAVDNEQFF
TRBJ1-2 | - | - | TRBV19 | CASREGTNYGYTF
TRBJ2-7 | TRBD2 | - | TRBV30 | CAWSPGGSYEQYF
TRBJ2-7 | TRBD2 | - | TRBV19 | CASSINLAGDEQYF
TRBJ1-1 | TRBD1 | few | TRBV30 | CAWSGTGHTEAFF